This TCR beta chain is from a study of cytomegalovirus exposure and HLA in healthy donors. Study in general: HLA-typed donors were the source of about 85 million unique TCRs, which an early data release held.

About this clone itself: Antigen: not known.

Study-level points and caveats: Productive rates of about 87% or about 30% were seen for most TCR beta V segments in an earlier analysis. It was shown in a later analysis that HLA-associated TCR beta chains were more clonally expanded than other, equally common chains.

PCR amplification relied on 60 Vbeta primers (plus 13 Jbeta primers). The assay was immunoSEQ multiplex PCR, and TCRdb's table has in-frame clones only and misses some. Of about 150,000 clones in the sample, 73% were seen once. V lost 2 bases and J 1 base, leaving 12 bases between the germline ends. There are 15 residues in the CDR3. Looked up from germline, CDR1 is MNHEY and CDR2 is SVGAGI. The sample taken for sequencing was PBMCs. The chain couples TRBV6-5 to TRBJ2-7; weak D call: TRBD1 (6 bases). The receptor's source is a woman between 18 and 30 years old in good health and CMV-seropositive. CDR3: CASSYGGHLSYEQYF. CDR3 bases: TGTGCCAGCAGTTACGGGGGACACCTTTCCTACGAGCAGTACTTC.